This is a list of T cell receptor beta chains from one sample in a study of shared clonotypes between healthy human individuals. Sequenced by immunoSEQ multiplex PCR; TCRdb stores in-frame clones only, minus some. This repertoire shows a few million clones, approximately 94% found once; its top ten account for more than 0.12%. The sample taken for sequencing was naive CD4+ T cells sorted from blood. The source is a man between 18 and 29 years old in good health. CDR3s include the opening cysteine and the closing phenylalanine or tryptophan. D genes are given only for firm matches. Part of the rows lack a size; the others show once, few, many or a class for expanded clones.

few	.	TRBV28	TRBJ1-4	TGTGCCAGCAGTTTAATGCCAACTAATGAAAAACTGTTTTTT	CASSLMPTNEKLFF
once	.	TRBV19	TRBJ2-5	TGTGCCAGTAGTAGGGTCACGAACTACCAAGAGACCCAGTACTTC	CASSRVTNYQETQYF
.	.	TRBV2	TRBJ2-3	TGTGCCAGCCGCGCGGGGATCACAGATACGCAGTATTTT	CASRAGITDTQYF
.	TRBD1	TRBV11-2	TRBJ2-3	TGTGCCAGCAGCCCCGGACAGGGCTACACAGATACGCAGTATTTT	CASSPGQGYTDTQYF
.	.	TRBV18	TRBJ2-7	TGTGCCAGCTCACCCGGCGATCGCGGCTCCTACGAGCAGTACTTC	CASSPGDRGSYEQYF
.	TRBD1	TRBV5-4	TRBJ2-1	TGTGCCAGCAGTAGGACAGGGTGGAACAATGAGCAGTTCTTC	CASSRTGWNNEQFF
.	TRBD2	TRBV5-1	TRBJ2-5	TGCGCCAGCAGCTTCACCAACGTCGGGGGGCAAGAGACCCAGTACTTC	CASSFTNVGGQETQYF
.	.	TRBV6-5	TRBJ2-1	TGTGCCAGCAGGGGGGGGCCGTATGAGCAGTTCTTC	CASRGGPYEQFF
.	.	TRBV9	TRBJ2-3	TGTGCCAGCAGCCTGAACAGGCCCTCAGATACGCAGTATTTT	CASSLNRPSDTQYF
.	TRBD2	TRBV28	TRBJ2-2	TGTGCCAGCAGAAGACTAGCGGGGGGCCTTCACACCGGGGAGCTGTTTTTT	CASRRLAGGLHTGELFF
.	.	TRBV30	TRBJ1-6	TGTGCCTGGAGAGGCAGTGATAATTCACCCCTCCACTTT	CAWRGSDNSPLHF
.	.	TRBV5-4	TRBJ2-7	TGTGCCAGCAGTTTCCGGGACGGGGCAGCTTACGAGCAGTACTTC	CASSFRDGAAYEQYF
.	.	TRBV7-2	TRBJ2-1	TGTGCCAGCAGCTTACCAGGGTCCTACAATGAGCAGTTCTTC	CASSLPGSYNEQFF
.	.	TRBV6-1	TRBJ1-3	TGTGCCAGCAGTGAGACGCAGTCCCCTGGAAACACCATATATTTT	CASSETQSPGNTIYF
.	.	TRBV9	TRBJ1-2	TGTGCCAGCGCTTCCAGGGACCCCTCTTTTGGCTACACCTTC	CASASRDPSFGYTF
.	TRBD1	TRBV5-1	TRBJ1-3	TGCGCCAGCAGCTTAAGCGGACAGGTTGGAAACACCATATATTTT	CASSLSGQVGNTIYF
.	TRBD2	TRBV6-5	TRBJ2-5	TGTGCCAGCAGTTCGCGGACTAGCGGGGTACAAGAGACCCAGTACTTC	CASSSRTSGVQETQYF
.	TRBD2	TRBV4-1	TRBJ2-1	TGCGCCAGCAGCCCTTCCCTAGCGGGAGGGAACAATGAGCAGTTCTTC	CASSPSLAGGNNEQFF
.	.	TRBV7-2	TRBJ1-3	TGTGCCAGCAGCCTCGGGCACTCTGGAAACACCATATATTTT	CASSLGHSGNTIYF
.	TRBD2	TRBV5-1	TRBJ2-1	TGCGCCAGCAGGCTTGGGGAAGCGGGAGGGCGAAATGAGCAGTTCTTC	CASRLGEAGGRNEQFF
.	.	TRBV6-1	TRBJ1-5	TGTGCCAGCAGTGAAGGGACTATATATCAGCCCCAGCATTTT	CASSEGTIYQPQHF
.	TRBD1	TRBV19	TRBJ1-4	TGTGCCAGTAGTCGCACGACAGGGGAGAATGAAAAACTGTTTTTT	CASSRTTGENEKLFF
.	.	TRBV23-1	TRBJ2-7	TGCGCCAGCAGTCAATCGAGGAGGGCAGATGTCGAGCAGTACTTC	CASSQSRRADVEQYF
.	TRBD1	TRBV5-4	TRBJ1-5	TGTGCCAGCAACTGGACAGGGAGGGGCAATCAGCCCCAGCATTTT	CASNWTGRGNQPQHF
.	TRBD1	TRBV5-5	TRBJ2-7	TGTGCCAGCGGAGAGCCGGGACAGATGTACGAGCAGTACTTC	CASGEPGQMYEQYF
.	.	TRBV10-2	TRBJ2-7	TGCGCCAGCGGGGACATATCCACCTACGAGCAGTACTTC	CASGDISTYEQYF
.	TRBD1	TRBV6-1	TRBJ2-3	TGTGCCAGCAGTCGACAGGGATACACAGATACGCAGTATTTT	CASSRQGYTDTQYF
.	.	TRBV5-1	TRBJ2-5	TGCGCCAGCAGCTTGTCGCCGGCCCAAGAGACCCAGTACTTC	CASSLSPAQETQYF
.	.	TRBV7-8	TRBJ2-7	TGTGCCAGCAGCTCATCGGACTGGGGCTACGAGCAGTACTTC	CASSSSDWGYEQYF
once	TRBD1	TRBV29-1	TRBJ2-1	TGCAGCGTTGGAGGGGGCAGCTCCTACAATGAGCAGTTCTTC	CSVGGGSSYNEQFF
.	.	TRBV6-5	TRBJ1-1	TGTGCCAGCAGTTCCCCAAACTCCAGGAGACATGAAGCTTTCTTT	CASSSPNSRRHEAFF
.	TRBD1	TRBV9	TRBJ1-1	TGTGCCAGCAGGAGAACAGGGGGCGCGGGCACTGAAGCTTTCTTT	CASRRTGGAGTEAFF
.	.	TRBV19	TRBJ2-2	TGTGCCAGTAGTATAACGGGGGTTACCGGGGAGCTGTTTTTT	CASSITGVTGELFF
.	TRBD1	TRBV7-9	TRBJ2-3	TGTGCCAGCAGCGACTTCCGACAGGGTCGCACAGATACGCAGTATTTT	CASSDFRQGRTDTQYF
.	.	TRBV6-6	TRBJ1-3	TGTGCCAGCAGTTCCTCGACCGGCAGGGGCGGAAACACCATATATTTT	CASSSSTGRGGNTIYF
.	.	TRBV5-1	TRBJ2-5	TGCGCCAGCAGCCTTGGGGAAGAGACCCAGTACTTC	CASSLGEETQYF
.	.	TRBV19	TRBJ1-1	TGTGCCAGTAAAAGTCGAAATCAGGGGAACACTGAAGCTTTCTTT	CASKSRNQGNTEAFF
.	TRBD1	TRBV7-6	TRBJ1-3	TGTGCCAGCAGCTTAGGGGGACAGGGGGCTTCAGGAAACACCATATATTTT	CASSLGGQGASGNTIYF
.	.	TRBV18	TRBJ2-2	TGTGCCAGCTCACCTCCCAATTCCGGGGAGCTGTTTTTT	CASSPPNSGELFF
.	TRBD1	TRBV6-1	TRBJ2-2	TGTGCCAGCAGTGCGCTACAGGGGTCCGGGGAGCTGTTTTTT	CASSALQGSGELFF
.	.	TRBV6-1	TRBJ2-3	TGTGCCAGCAGACACAGGGTAAGCAGCACAGATACGCAGTATTTT	CASRHRVSSTDTQYF
.	TRBD1	TRBV2	TRBJ1-6	TGTGCCAGCAGTGCGGGGACAGCAAACAATTCACCCCTCCACTTT	CASSAGTANNSPLHF
once	TRBD1	TRBV25-1	TRBJ2-7	TGTGCCAGCAGTGAATCTACAGGGGGTTCCTACGAGCAGTACTTC	CASSESTGGSYEQYF
once	.	TRBV4-1	TRBJ1-1	TGCGCCAGCAGCCAAGCGACCATGAACACTGAAGCTTTCTTT	CASSQATMNTEAFF
.	.	TRBV28	TRBJ2-7	TGTGCCAGCAAACGTTCTCTTGGAGTGTCCTACGAGCAGTACTTC	CASKRSLGVSYEQYF
.	.	TRBV7-8	TRBJ1-1	TGTGCCAGCAGCTCCGGGGGGGACACTGAAGCTTTCTTT	CASSSGGDTEAFF
.	TRBD2	TRBV10-3	TRBJ2-7	TGTGCCATCAGTGAGTCGGTAGGCGGGAGTATCTACGAGCAGTACTTC	CAISESVGGSIYEQYF
.	.	TRBV14	TRBJ2-7	TGTGCCAGCAGCCAACGGTACGGGCCCTACGAGCAGTACTTC	CASSQRYGPYEQYF
.	.	TRBV30	TRBJ1-1	TGTGCCTTAGACACAGGTGCCACTGAAGCTTTCTTT	CALDTGATEAFF
.	.	TRBV2	TRBJ2-5	TGTGCCAGCAGTGAGTCCAGGGTGGGACAAGAGACCCAGTACTTC	CASSESRVGQETQYF
.	TRBD1	TRBV6-5	TRBJ1-6	TGTGCCAGCAGAAATCAACAGGGGAACAATTCACCCCTCCACTTT	CASRNQQGNNSPLHF
.	.	TRBV5-4	TRBJ1-4	TGTGCCAGCAGCTCTGCCCGGGGCTCGGATGCTAATGAAAAACTGTTTTTT	CASSSARGSDANEKLFF
.	.	TRBV7-9	TRBJ2-3	TGTGCCAGCAGCTTACTGTCCCCGGGCAGGGGGGGAAGCACAGATACGCAGTATTTT	CASSLLSPGRGGSTDTQYF
.	TRBD1	TRBV27	TRBJ1-3	TGTGCCAGCAGTCGCTCCCCCGGGACAGGGAATGGAAACACCATATATTTT	CASSRSPGTGNGNTIYF
.	.	TRBV5-1	TRBJ2-1	TGCGCCAGCAGCTTGCCCCTCAATGAGCAGTTCTTC	CASSLPLNEQFF
.	TRBD1	TRBV30	TRBJ2-5	TGTGCCTGGACCTCGGGACAGACGCACCAAGAGACCCAGTACTTC	CAWTSGQTHQETQYF
.	.	TRBV28	TRBJ2-3	TGTGCCAGCAGTTTGGACAGTCGCACAGATACGCAGTATTTT	CASSLDSRTDTQYF